This passage covers 25 T cell receptor beta chains from one sample sequenced in a study of blood T cell repertoires in COVID-19 (dated by TCRdb to 2020 to 2022). Libraries were prepared through the immunoSEQ multiplex PCR assay. Here the immuneACCESS table is served through TCRdb, limited to in-frame sequences with V and J called. Missing clones are a known gap in these copies; in checked studies unresolved V genes cover under half, and the rest lacks a known reason. Here the sample has around 130,000 clones; roughly 85% occur a single time. Around 3.2% of the sample belongs to the ten largest clones. Material for sequencing was peripheral blood. These receptors were collected from a man aged 50-59 years with acute or convalescent COVID-19.

The V and J genes are TRBV2 and TRBJ1-3; D possibly corresponds to TRBD1 (6 bases). Germline V gene data show CDR1 as SNHLY and CDR2 as FYNNEI. V lost 5 bases and J 3 bases, leaving 11 bases between the germline ends. The CDR3 contains 14 residues. As DNA, the CDR3 is TGTGCCAGCAGTATGGACAGATTTGGAAACACCATATATTTT. Translated: CASSMDRFGNTIYF. Supplemented by reference TRBV2 and TRBJ1-3, the full variable domain reads EPEVTQTPSHQVTQMGQEVILRCVPISNHLYFYWYRQILGQKVEFLVSFYNNEISEKSEIFDDQFSVERPDGSNFTLKIRSTKLEDSAMYFCASSMDRFGNTIYFGEGSWLTVV.

The V call is TRBV28, the J call TRBJ1-1; 8 bases align to TRBD1. The J segment lost 1 base and the V segment lost 7 bases, leaving 8 bases of the junction unmatched. Germline lookup yields CDR1 MDHEN and CDR2 SYDVKM. The CDR3 covers 15 residues. CDR3 bases: TGTGCCAGCAAGGATCAGGGGGCTGAGAACACTGAAGCTTTCTTT. It yields the protein CASKDQGAENTEAFF.

The chain recombines TRBV29-1 with TRBJ2-7, with a possible D match to TRBD1 (6 bases). V lost 5 bases and J lost 0, with 11 bases in between. The V gene's germline CDR1 is SQVTM and CDR2 ANQGSEA. The length of the CDR3 is 13 residues. The CDR3 DNA reads as TGCAGCGTTCGACAGGACCACTCCTACGAGCAGTACTTC. This codes for CSVRQDHSYEQYF.

The V gene is TRBV7-9, the J gene TRBJ1-1; no clear D. Germline loops: CDR1 SEHNR, CDR2 FQNEAQ (reference sequence). The CDR3 consists of 12 residues. Trimming cost V 3 bases and J 4 bases, with 6 bases left between them. CDR3 sequence (DNA): TGTGCCAGCAGCTTTGGCAGCACTGAAGCTTTCTTT. This sequence encodes CASSFGSTEAFF.

The chain uses TRBV15 and TRBJ2-1, with 9 bases matching TRBD2. Germline values: CDR1 LNHNV, CDR2 YYDKDF (reference sequence). With 4 bases clipped from V and 6 bases from J, the junction kept 4 bases outside the gene matches. The CDR3 has 14 amino acids. The CDR3 here is CATSMGLALNEQFF. CDR3 nucleotides: TGTGCCACCAGCATGGGACTAGCACTCAATGAGCAGTTCTTC.

The chain is built from TRBV2 and TRBJ2-7, with D perhaps TRBD1 (5 bases). The V gene's germline CDR1 is SNHLY and CDR2 FYNNEI. The CDR3 consists of 15 residues. With 1 base removed from V and 6 bases from J, the gap between germline ends came to 16 bases. The CDR3 spells CASSEEAVGAVEQYF. The CDR3 DNA reads as TGTGCCAGCAGTGAAGAGGCAGTAGGGGCAGTCGAGCAGTACTTC.

The CDR3 coding sequence is TGTGCCAGCAGCGTAGGTGGACAGGGGAGAGAGCCCCAGCATTTT. Translation gives CASSVGGQGREPQHF. The chain links TRBV9 to TRBJ1-5; TRBD1 matches at 9 bases. From germline, CDR1 is SGDLS and CDR2 YYNGEE. This CDR3 comprises 15 residues. V trimming: 0 bases; J trimming: 8 bases; junction bases outside the gene matches: 6.

The genes are TRBV6-5 and TRBJ2-7; D is perhaps TRBD2 (5 bases). Germline-derived CDR1 and CDR2 are MNHEY and SVGAGI. The CDR3 consists of 14 residues. Trimming cost V 2 bases and J 3 bases, with 11 bases left between them. This chain's CDR3 is CASSYEGLGYEQYF. The DNA of the CDR3 is TGTGCCAGCAGTTACGAGGGATTAGGCTACGAGCAGTACTTC.

This chain joins TRBV10-1 and TRBJ2-7, with D possibly being TRBD1 (6 bases). From germline, CDR1 is WNHNN and CDR2 SYGVQD (reference sequence). The V end was cut by 0 bases, the J end by 6 bases, with 15 bases between. The CDR3 has 15 amino acids. In DNA, the CDR3 is TGCGCCAGCAGTGAGTCTACCAGGGGTTCACGCGAGCAGTACTTC. Amino acid sequence: CASSESTRGSREQYF.

This rearrangement joins TRBV19 to TRBJ2-3, with 7 nucleotides matching TRBD2. The CDR3 sequence is 15 residues long. Germline V gene sequence: CDR1 LNHDA, CDR2 SQIVND (reference sequence). After removal of 3 bases from V and 2 bases from J, the junction contained 5 bases not matched to a gene. This CDR3 is CASSIRDYITDTQYF. The CDR3 DNA is TGTGCCAGTAGTATCCGGGACTACATCACAGATACGCAGTATTTT.

V usage is TRBV7-2 and J usage is TRBJ2-1, with D possibly matching TRBD2 (6 bases). This CDR3 is 16 amino acids long. Trimming took 1 base from V and 0 from J, leaving 10 bases between them. The germline V gene has CDR1 SGHTA and CDR2 FQGNSA. In DNA form, the CDR3 reads TGTGCCAGCAGCTTAGGCGGGGTGAGCTCCTACAATGAGCAGTTCTTC. Protein: CASSLGGVSSYNEQFF.

The rearrangement uses TRBV6-5 and TRBJ1-5, with D tentatively TRBD1 (6 bases). Trimming took off 7 bases at V and 8 bases at J, with 21 bases between the two ends. The germline V gene has CDR1 MNHEY and CDR2 SVGAGI. The CDR3 sequence is 15 residues long. CDR3 sequence reads: CASIKDRGFFEPQHF. The DNA of the CDR3 is TGTGCCAGCATTAAGGACAGAGGATTTTTCGAGCCCCAGCATTTT.

With regard to this clone: At one of its ends the junction is not consistent with the germline gene, which may arise from a read error. This chain uses TRBV6-5 with TRBJ2-5; tentative D call: TRBD2 (6 bases). This CDR3 has 13 amino acids. CDR1 MNHEY and CDR2 SVGAGI come from the germline V gene. The CDR3 here is CASSYDSGTAHNF. The CDR3 nucleotides are TGTGCCAGCAGTTACGACTCCGGGACTGCGCATAACTTC.

This clone was found a few times. V gene TRBV13 combines with J gene TRBJ2-7; tentatively, D is TRBD2 (6 bases). This CDR3 contains 14 residues. Germline-derived CDR1 and CDR2 are PRHDT and FYEKMQ (reference sequence). The germline V and J ends were trimmed by 4 bases and 1 base, with 11 bases remaining between them. The CDR3 sequence: CASSSRRGSYEQYF. The CDR3 coding sequence is TGTGCCAGCAGCTCCCGACGGGGGTCCTACGAGCAGTACTTC.

This chain links TRBV19 with TRBJ1-4; D gene ambiguous. The CDR3 loop spans 15 amino acids. V lost 3 bases and J lost 7, with 15 bases in between. Germline V CDR1 and CDR2: LNHDA, SQIVND (reference sequence). CDR3 in DNA: TGTGCCAGTAGTATGGCCGGGAGAGGCGGTGAAAAACTGTTTTTT. It codes for CASSMAGRGGEKLFF.

The chain has TRBV9 and TRBJ1-3; tentatively, D is TRBD1 (5 bases). V was shortened by 5 bases and J by 0 bases, with 15 bases between the two germline ends. This CDR3 spans 16 amino acids. The germline CDR1 and CDR2 sequences are SGDLS and YYNGEE. CDR3 protein: CASSFRWGGSGNTIYF. The CDR3 DNA is TGTGCCAGCAGTTTCCGATGGGGGGGCTCTGGAAACACCATATATTTT.

The CDR3 here is CASSLYGQGASMNTEAFF. The CDR3 DNA reads as TGTGCCAGCAGCTTATATGGACAGGGGGCCTCTATGAACACTGAAGCTTTCTTT. This rearrangement joins TRBV7-2 to TRBJ1-1; 11 bases match TRBD1. Trimming removed 2 bases from V and 0 bases from J; junction bases left unmatched: 8. Germline V lookup: CDR1 SGHTA, CDR2 FQGNSA. The CDR3 length is 18 residues.

The chain uses TRBV27 and TRBJ2-7; TRBD2 aligns across 8 bases. Germline CDR1 MNHEY, CDR2 SMNVEV (reference sequence). The CDR3 runs 14 residues. Trimming removed 3 bases from V and 0 bases from J; junction bases left unmatched: 1. CDR3: CASSFLAGSYEQYF. Here the CDR3 DNA reads TGTGCCAGCAGTTTTCTAGCGGGCTCCTACGAGCAGTACTTC.

This clone was seen just once. V gene TRBV14 combines with J gene TRBJ2-1; D uncertain. This CDR3 region has 13 residues. Between the trimmed V and J ends, which lost 3 bases and 8 bases, there was a span of 11 bases. Germline assignment: CDR1 SGHDN and CDR2 FVKESK. The CDR3 loop reads CASSQSTPHEQFF. The CDR3 DNA sequence: TGTGCCAGCAGCCAGTCTACCCCCCATGAGCAGTTCTTC.

This chain links TRBV28 with TRBJ2-1; D perhaps matches TRBD1 (6 bases). Germline CDR1 is MDHEN and CDR2 is SYDVKM. V was pared by 3 bases and J by 5 bases, with 20 bases between. This CDR3 is 17 amino acids long. CDR3 sequence (DNA): TGTGCCAGCAGTTTTTCCGGATTTGCGACAGGAAACAATGAGCAGTTCTTC. It specifies CASSFSGFATGNNEQFF. Together with reference TRBV28 and TRBJ2-1, the CDR3 gives the full variable domain: DVKVTQSSRYLVKRTGEKVFLECVQDMDHENMFWYRQDPGLGLRLIYFSYDVKMKEKGDIPEGYSVSREKKERFSLILESASTNQTSMYLCASSFSGFATGNNEQFFGPGTRLTVL.

The chain uses TRBV5-1 and TRBJ1-1; D may be TRBD1 (6 bases). Trimming removed 0 bases from V and 4 bases from J, with 13 bases in between. In germline, CDR1 is SGHRS, CDR2 YFSETQ. The CDR3 is 15 residues long. CDR3 sequence reads: CASSLAIGGATEAFF. For the CDR3, the DNA is TGCGCCAGCAGCTTGGCCATCGGGGGGGCCACTGAAGCTTTCTTT.

The V gene is TRBV11-2, the J gene TRBJ2-7; 7 nucleotides align to TRBD1. The CDR3 totals 13 residues. The V and J ends lost 5 bases and 8 bases, in that order; junction bases with no gene match: 9. Germline V CDR1 and CDR2: SGHAT, FQNNGV. The chain's CDR3 is CASSPETGRKQYF. The CDR3 coding sequence is TGTGCCAGCAGCCCCGAGACAGGGCGCAAGCAGTACTTC.

The chain employs TRBV7-8 and TRBJ2-7; D uncertain. The CDR3 spans 16 residues. In germline, CDR1 is SGHVS, CDR2 FQNEAQ. The V and J ends lost 7 bases and 0 bases respectively, with 19 bases between them. The CDR3 spells CASTPTRRRNSYEQYF. CDR3 nucleotides: TGTGCCAGCACGCCAACAAGACGGCGGAACTCCTACGAGCAGTACTTC.

The V call is TRBV6-6, the J call TRBJ1-2, with 7 nucleotides matching TRBD1. This CDR3 region has 12 residues. Looked up from germline, CDR1 is MNHNY and CDR2 is SVGAGI (reference sequence). With V trimmed by 2 bases and J by 8 bases, 2 bases remained unmatched. This CDR3 is CASSYTGDGYTF. The CDR3 DNA follows: TGTGCCAGCAGTTACACAGGGGACGGCTACACCTTC.

The rearrangement uses TRBV6-5 and TRBJ1-1; the D gene is possibly TRBD1 (5 bases). There are 12 residues in the CDR3. The germline CDR1 and CDR2 sequences are MNHEY and SVGAGI. Trimming removed 6 bases from V and 3 bases from J, with 8 bases in between. The CDR3, as DNA: TGTGCCAGCAGAATAGGGGACACTGAAGCTTTCTTT. This translates into CASRIGDTEAFF.